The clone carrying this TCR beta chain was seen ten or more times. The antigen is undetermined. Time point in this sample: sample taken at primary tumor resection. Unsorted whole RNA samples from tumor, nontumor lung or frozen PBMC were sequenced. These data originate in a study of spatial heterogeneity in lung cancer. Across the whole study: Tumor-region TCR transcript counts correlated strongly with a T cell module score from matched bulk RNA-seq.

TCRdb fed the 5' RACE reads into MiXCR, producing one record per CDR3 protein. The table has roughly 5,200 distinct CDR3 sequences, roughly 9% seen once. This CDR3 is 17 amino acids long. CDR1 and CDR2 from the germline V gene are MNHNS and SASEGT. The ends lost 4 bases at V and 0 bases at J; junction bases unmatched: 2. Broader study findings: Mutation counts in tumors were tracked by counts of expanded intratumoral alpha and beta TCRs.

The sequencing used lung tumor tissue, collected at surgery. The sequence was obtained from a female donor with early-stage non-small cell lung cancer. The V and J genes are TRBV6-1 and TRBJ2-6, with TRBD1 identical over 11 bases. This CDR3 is CASSAGTGGSGANVLTF. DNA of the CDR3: TGTGCCAGCAGTGCCGGGACAGGGGGCTCTGGGGCCAACGTCCTGACTTTC.